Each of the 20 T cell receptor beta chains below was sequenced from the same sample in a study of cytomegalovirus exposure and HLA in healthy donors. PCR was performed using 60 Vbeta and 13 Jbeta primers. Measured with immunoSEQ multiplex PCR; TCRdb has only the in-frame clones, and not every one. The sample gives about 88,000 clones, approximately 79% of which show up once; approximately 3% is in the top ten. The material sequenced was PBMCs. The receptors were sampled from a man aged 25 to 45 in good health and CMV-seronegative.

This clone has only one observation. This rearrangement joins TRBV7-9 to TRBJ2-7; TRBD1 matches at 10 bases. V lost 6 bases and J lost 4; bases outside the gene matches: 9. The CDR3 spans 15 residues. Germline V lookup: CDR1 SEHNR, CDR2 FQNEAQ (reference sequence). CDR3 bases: TGTGCCAGCAGTCGGAGGGACAGGGGACCTTACGAGCAGTACTTC. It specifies CASSRRDRGPYEQYF.

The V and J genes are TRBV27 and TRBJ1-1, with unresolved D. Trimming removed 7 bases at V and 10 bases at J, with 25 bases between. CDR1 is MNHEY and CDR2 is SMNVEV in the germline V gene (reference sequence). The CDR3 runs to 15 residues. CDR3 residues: CASIEFMGLAARAFF. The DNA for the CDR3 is TGTGCCAGCATTGAGTTTATGGGCCTGGCTGCGCGAGCTTTCTTT.

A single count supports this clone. The CDR3 sequence: CASSWDREGYGYTF. The CDR3 DNA is TGTGCCAGCAGTTGGGACAGGGAGGGGTATGGCTACACCTTC. The genes are TRBV6-6 and TRBJ1-2; the match to TRBD1 covers 9 bases. V dropped 4 bases and J dropped 5; count of bases not matched to a gene: 5. The germline CDR1 and CDR2 sequences are MNHNY and SVGAGI (reference sequence). The CDR3 loop spans 14 amino acids.

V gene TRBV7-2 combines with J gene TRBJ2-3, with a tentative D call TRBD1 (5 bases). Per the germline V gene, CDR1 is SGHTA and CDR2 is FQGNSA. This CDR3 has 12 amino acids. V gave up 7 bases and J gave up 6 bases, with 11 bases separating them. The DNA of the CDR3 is TGTGCCAGCACTCTGGGGCTGGATACGCAGTATTTT. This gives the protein CASTLGLDTQYF.

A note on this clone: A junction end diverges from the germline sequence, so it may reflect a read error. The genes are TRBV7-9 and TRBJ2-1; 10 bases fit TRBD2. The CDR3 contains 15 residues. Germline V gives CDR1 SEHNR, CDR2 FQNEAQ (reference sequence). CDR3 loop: CASSLAGAYHNEQFF. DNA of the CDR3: TGTGCCAGCAGCCTAGCGGGGGCGTACCACAATGAGCAGTTCTTC. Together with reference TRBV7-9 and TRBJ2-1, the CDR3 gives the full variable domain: DTGVSQNPRHKITKRGQNVTFRCDPISEHNRLYWYRQTLGQGPEFLTYFQNEAQLEKSRLLSDRFSAERPKGSFSTLEIQRTEQGDSAMYLCASSLAGAYHNEQFFGPGTRLTVL.

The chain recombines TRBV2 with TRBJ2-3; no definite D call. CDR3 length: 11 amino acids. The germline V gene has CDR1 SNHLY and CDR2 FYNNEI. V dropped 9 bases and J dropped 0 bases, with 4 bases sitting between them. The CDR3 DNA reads TGTGCCAGTACTAGCACAGATACGCAGTATTTT. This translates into CASTSTDTQYF.

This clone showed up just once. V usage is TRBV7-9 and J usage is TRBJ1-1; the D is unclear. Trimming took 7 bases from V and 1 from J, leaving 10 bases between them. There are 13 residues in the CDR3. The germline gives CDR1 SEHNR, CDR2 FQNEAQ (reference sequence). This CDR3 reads CASTGRSNTEAFF. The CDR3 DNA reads TGTGCCAGCACCGGGAGATCGAACACTGAAGCTTTCTTT.

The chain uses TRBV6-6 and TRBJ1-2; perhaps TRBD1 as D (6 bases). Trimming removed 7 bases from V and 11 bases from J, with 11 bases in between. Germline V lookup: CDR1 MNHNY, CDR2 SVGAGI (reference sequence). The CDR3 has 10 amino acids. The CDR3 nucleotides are TGTGCCAGCACAGGGGAGCGGTACACCTTC. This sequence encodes CASTGERYTF.

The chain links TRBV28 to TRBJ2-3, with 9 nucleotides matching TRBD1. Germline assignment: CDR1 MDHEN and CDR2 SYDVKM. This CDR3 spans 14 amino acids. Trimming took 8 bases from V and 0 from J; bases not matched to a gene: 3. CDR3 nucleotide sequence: TGTGCCAGCGGAGGGACAGGGAGCACAGATACGCAGTATTTT. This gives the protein CASGGTGSTDTQYF. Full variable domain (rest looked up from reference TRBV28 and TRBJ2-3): DVKVTQSSRYLVKRTGEKVFLECVQDMDHENMFWYRQDPGLGLRLIYFSYDVKMKEKGDIPEGYSVSREKKERFSLILESASTNQTSMYLCASGGTGSTDTQYFGPGTRLTVL.

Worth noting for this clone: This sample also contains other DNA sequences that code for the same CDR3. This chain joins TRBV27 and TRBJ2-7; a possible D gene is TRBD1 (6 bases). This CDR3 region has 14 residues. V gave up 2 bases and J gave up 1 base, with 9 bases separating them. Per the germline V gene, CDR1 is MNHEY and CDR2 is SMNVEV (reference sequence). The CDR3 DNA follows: TGTGCCAGCAGTTTACAGGGGCGATCCTACGAGCAGTACTTC. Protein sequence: CASSLQGRSYEQYF.

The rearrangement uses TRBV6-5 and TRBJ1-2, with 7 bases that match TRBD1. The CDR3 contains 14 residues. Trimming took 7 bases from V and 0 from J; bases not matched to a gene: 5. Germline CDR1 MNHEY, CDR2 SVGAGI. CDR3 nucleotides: TGTGCCAGCACTATGACAGGGACTAACTATGGCTACACCTTC. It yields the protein CASTMTGTNYGYTF.

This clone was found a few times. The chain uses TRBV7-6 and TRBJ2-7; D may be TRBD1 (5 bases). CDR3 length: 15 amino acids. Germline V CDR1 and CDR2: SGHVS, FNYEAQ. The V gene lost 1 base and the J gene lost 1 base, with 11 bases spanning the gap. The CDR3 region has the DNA TGTGCCAGCAGCTTAGGACCAGGGCAATCCTACGAGCAGTACTTC. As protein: CASSLGPGQSYEQYF.

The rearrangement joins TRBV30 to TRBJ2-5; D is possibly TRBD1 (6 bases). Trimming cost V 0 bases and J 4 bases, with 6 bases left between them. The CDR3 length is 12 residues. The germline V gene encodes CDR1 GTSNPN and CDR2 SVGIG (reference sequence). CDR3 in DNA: TGTGCCTGGAGTGTACAGGGAGAGACCCAGTACTTC. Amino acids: CAWSVQGETQYF.

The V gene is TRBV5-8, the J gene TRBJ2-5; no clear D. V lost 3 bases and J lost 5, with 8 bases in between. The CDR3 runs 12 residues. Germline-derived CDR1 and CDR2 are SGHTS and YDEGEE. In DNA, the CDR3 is TGTGCCAGCAGCTCATCTACCGAGACCCAGTACTTC. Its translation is CASSSSTETQYF.

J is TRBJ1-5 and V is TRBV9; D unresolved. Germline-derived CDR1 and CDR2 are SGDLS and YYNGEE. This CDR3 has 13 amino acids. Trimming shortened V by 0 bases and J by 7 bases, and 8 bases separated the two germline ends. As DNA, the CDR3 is TGTGCCAGCAGCGTAGGTGAGAGCCAGCCCCAGCATTTT. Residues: CASSVGESQPQHF.

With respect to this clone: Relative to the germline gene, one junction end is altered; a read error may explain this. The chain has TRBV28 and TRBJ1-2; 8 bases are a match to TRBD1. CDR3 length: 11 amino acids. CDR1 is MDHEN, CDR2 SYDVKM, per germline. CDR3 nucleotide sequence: TGTGCCGGCAGGGGGCTTAGTGGCTACACCTTC. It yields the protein CAGRGLSGYTF.

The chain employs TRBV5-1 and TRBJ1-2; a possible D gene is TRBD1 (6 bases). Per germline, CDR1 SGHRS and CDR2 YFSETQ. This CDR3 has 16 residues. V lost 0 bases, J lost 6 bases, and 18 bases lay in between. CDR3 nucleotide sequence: TGCGCCAGCAGCTTGGATGTGGCGAGCAGGGGAGATGGCTACACCTTC. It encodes CASSLDVASRGDGYTF.

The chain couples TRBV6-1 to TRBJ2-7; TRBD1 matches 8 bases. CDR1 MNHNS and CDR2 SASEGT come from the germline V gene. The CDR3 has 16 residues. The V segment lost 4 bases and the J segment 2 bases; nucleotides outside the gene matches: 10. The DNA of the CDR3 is TGTGCCAGCAGTGCCTTAGGACAGGGACGTCCCTACGAGCAGTACTTC. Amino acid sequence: CASSALGQGRPYEQYF.

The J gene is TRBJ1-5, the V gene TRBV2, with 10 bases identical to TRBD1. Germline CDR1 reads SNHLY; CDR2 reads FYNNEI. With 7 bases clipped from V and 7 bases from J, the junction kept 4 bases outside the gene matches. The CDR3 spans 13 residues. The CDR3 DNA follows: TGTGCCAGCACCGGGACAGGGGTCCAGCCCCAGCATTTT. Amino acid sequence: CASTGTGVQPQHF. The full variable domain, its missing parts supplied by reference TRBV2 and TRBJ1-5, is EPEVTQTPSHQVTQMGQEVILRCVPISNHLYFYWYRQILGQKVEFLVSFYNNEISEKSEIFDDQFSVERPDGSNFTLKIRSTKLEDSAMYFCASTGTGVQPQHFGDGTRLSIL.

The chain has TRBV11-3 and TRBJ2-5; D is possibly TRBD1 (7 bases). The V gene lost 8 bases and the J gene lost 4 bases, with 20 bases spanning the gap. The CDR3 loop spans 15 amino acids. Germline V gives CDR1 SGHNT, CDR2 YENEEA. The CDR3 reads CASLMPGTAGETQYF. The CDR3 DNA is TGTGCCAGCTTAATGCCAGGGACAGCGGGAGAGACCCAGTACTTC.